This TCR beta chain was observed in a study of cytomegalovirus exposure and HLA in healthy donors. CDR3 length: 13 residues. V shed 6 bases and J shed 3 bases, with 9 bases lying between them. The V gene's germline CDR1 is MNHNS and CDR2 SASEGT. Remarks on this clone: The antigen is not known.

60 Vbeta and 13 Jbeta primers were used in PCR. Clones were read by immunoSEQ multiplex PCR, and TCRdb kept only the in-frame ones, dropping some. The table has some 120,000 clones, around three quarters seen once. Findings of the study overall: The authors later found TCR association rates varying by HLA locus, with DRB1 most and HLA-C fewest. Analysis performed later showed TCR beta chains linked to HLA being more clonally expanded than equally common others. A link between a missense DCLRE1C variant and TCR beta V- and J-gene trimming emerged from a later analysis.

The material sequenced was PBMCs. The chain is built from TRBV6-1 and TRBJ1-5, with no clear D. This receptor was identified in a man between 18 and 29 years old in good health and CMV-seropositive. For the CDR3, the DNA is TGTGCCAGCAGCTACAGTCTCAATCAGCCCCAGCATTTT. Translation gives CASSYSLNQPQHF.